These 27 T cell receptor beta chains share one sample of origin, sequenced in a study of T cells in Graves' hyperthyroidism and ophthalmopathy. It was RNA transcripts that yielded the amplified TCR beta CDR3 regions. RT-PCR in the first round (using the HTBI primer set) targeted the TCR CDR3. TCRdb re-called the multiplex PCR reads with MiXCR, one entry per CDR3 protein. The sample has approximately 870,000 distinct CDR3 sequences; roughly 40% are singletons. The source material was blood. These receptors all stem from a man aged 18 to 29 with Graves' hyperthyroidism.

There are many counts of this clonotype. The V gene is TRBV20-1, the J gene TRBJ1-5; a weak D match, TRBD1 (5 bases). Trimming pared 3 bases from V and 7 bases from J, leaving 19 bases between. The CDR3 is made up of 15 amino acids. Germline CDR1 reads DFQATT; CDR2 reads SNEGSKA (reference sequence). CDR3 loop: CSASKDTATRQPQHF. The CDR3 DNA sequence: TGCAGTGCTAGCAAGGACACCGCCACCAGGCAGCCCCAGCATTTT.

This clonotype was seen only a few times. This rearrangement joins TRBV2 to TRBJ2-5; 12 bases fit TRBD2. CDR1 SNHLY and CDR2 FYNNEI come from the germline V gene. CDR3 length equals 18 residues. J gave up 4 bases and V 5 bases, and 14 bases lay outside the gene matches. The CDR3 reads CASSYGMASGGAGETQYF. CDR3 coding DNA: TGTGCCAGCAGTTACGGGATGGCTAGCGGGGGGGCCGGAGAGACCCAGTACTTC. Looking up the rest from reference TRBV2 and TRBJ2-5 gives the full variable domain: EPEVTQTPSHQVTQMGQEVILRCVPISNHLYFYWYRQILGQKVEFLVSFYNNEISEKSEIFDDQFSVERPDGSNFTLKIRSTKLEDSAMYFCASSYGMASGGAGETQYFGPGTRLLVL.

This clonotype has ten or more counts. The chain has TRBV24-1 and TRBJ1-1; D gene unclear. Germline V gene data show CDR1 as KGHDR and CDR2 as SFDVKD. V shed 3 bases and J shed 7 bases, with 8 bases lying between them. CDR3 length: 12 residues. CDR3 protein: CATSDSTGEAFF. CDR3 DNA: TGTGCCACCAGTGATAGCACCGGTGAAGCTTTCTTT.

V is TRBV10-3 and J is TRBJ2-5; perhaps TRBD2 as D (6 bases). CDR1 is ENHRY and CDR2 is SYGVKD in the germline V gene. This CDR3 has 13 residues. Trimming left V 3 bases short and J 9 bases short, with 14 bases between. Here the CDR3 reads CAISDGSGEAQYF. The CDR3, as DNA: TGTGCCATCAGTGACGGGAGTGGTGAGGCCCAGTACTTC.

Concerning this clonotype itself: This clone may be a read error of a much larger clone one base away. This chain links TRBV19 with TRBJ1-4; D possibly corresponds to TRBD1 (6 bases). This CDR3 region has 13 residues. The germline gives CDR1 LNHDA, CDR2 SQIVND (reference sequence). The CDR3, as DNA: TGTGCCAGTTCGGACAGCGGATTGGAAAATCTGTTTTTT. Its translation: CASSDSGLENLFF. Together with reference TRBV19 and TRBJ1-4, the CDR3 gives the full variable domain: DGGITQSPKYLFRKEGQNVTLSCEQNLNHDAMYWYRQDPGQGLRLIYYSQIVNDFQKGDIAEGYSVSREKKESFPLTVTSAQKNPTAFYLCASSDSGLENLFFGSGTQLSVL.

V gene TRBV7-2 combines with J gene TRBJ2-2; 9 nucleotides match TRBD2. The CDR3 extends over 17 amino acids. With 0 bases clipped from V and 6 bases from J, the junction kept 8 bases outside the gene matches. Germline CDR1 and CDR2: SGHTA and FQGNSA. The CDR3 here is CASSLARWTSESGELFF. The CDR3 nucleotides are TGTGCCAGCAGCTTAGCGCGATGGACTAGCGAATCCGGGGAGCTGTTTTTT.

This clonotype occurred a few times. V gene TRBV7-9 combines with J gene TRBJ1-4; the D gene is possibly TRBD1 (6 bases). The CDR3 has 16 amino acids. Trimming left V 4 bases short and J 4 bases short, with 16 bases between. From germline, CDR1 is SEHNR and CDR2 FQNEAQ (reference sequence). In nucleotides, the CDR3 is TGTGCCAGCAGCTCACCTCCGGGACAAAATAATGAAAAACTGTTTTTT. It yields the protein CASSSPPGQNNEKLFF. The variable domain in full, completed from reference TRBV7-9 and TRBJ1-4, reads DTGVSQNPRHKITKRGQNVTFRCDPISEHNRLYWYRQTLGQGPEFLTYFQNEAQLEKSRLLSDRFSAERPKGSFSTLEIQRTEQGDSAMYLCASSSPPGQNNEKLFFGSGTQLSVL.

This sequence joins TRBV4-1 and TRBJ1-1; D gene uncertain. Germline V CDR1 and CDR2: MGHRA, YSYEKL. The V and J ends lost 0 bases and 3 bases respectively, with 8 bases between them. The CDR3 runs to 14 residues. CDR3 DNA: TGCGCCAGCAGCCAAGAATCAAGCTACACTGAAGCTTTCTTT. This translates into CASSQESSYTEAFF.

The rearrangement links TRBV7-9 to TRBJ2-7; tentatively, D is TRBD1 (5 bases). The germline CDR1 and CDR2 sequences are SEHNR and FQNEAQ (reference sequence). This CDR3 comprises 13 residues. The V and J ends lost 1 base and 9 bases respectively, with 13 bases between them. CDR3 sequence: CASSLVWGRGQYF. The DNA for the CDR3 is TGTGCCAGCAGCTTAGTCTGGGGCCGCGGGCAGTACTTC.

The genes are TRBV7-2 and TRBJ1-4; perhaps TRBD1 as D (5 bases). The V gene lost 1 base and the J gene lost 2 bases, with 11 bases spanning the gap. Germline V gives CDR1 SGHTA, CDR2 FQGNSA. The CDR3 is made up of 16 amino acids. The chain's CDR3 is CASSLDRSGTNEKLFF. CDR3 coding DNA: TGTGCCAGCAGCTTAGATCGGTCAGGGACTAATGAAAAACTGTTTTTT.

Worth noting for this clonotype: One base away lies a much larger clone, so this may be a sequencing read error. The chain employs TRBV2 and TRBJ1-2, with a tentative D call TRBD1 (6 bases). The CDR3 is made up of 11 amino acids. Germline V gene sequence: CDR1 SNHLY, CDR2 FYNNEI. This chain's CDR3 is CAGRGGYGYTF. CDR3 nucleotides: TGTGCCGGCAGGGGAGGCTATGGCTACACCTTC.

This clonotype was seen many times. The DNA for the CDR3 is TGCAGTGCTAGGCAGGGGGCGTTAGCTTTCGGTGGCTACACCTTC. Translated: CSARQGALAFGGYTF. The genes are TRBV20-1 and TRBJ1-2; 8 nucleotides align to TRBD1. With V trimmed by 3 bases and J by 7 bases, 13 bases remained unmatched. The CDR3 length is 15 residues. The germline V gene has CDR1 DFQATT and CDR2 SNEGSKA (reference sequence).

The CDR3 is CSVDRTDSNEKLFF. The CDR3 DNA sequence: TGCAGCGTTGATCGGACGGATAGTAATGAAAAACTGTTTTTT. The chain carries TRBV29-1 and TRBJ1-4; no firm D call. V shed 3 bases and J shed 4 bases, with 12 bases lying between them. The CDR3 covers 14 residues. CDR1 SQVTM and CDR2 ANQGSEA come from the germline V gene. Complete variable domain (other parts from reference TRBV29-1 and TRBJ1-4): SAVISQKPSRDICQRGTSLTIQCQVDSQVTMMFWYRQQPGQSLTLIATANQGSEATYESGFVIDKFPISRPNLTFSTLTVSNMSPEDSSIYLCSVDRTDSNEKLFFGSGTQLSVL.

With respect to this clonotype: A much larger clonotype is one base distant, so this may be a read error. This chain links TRBV29-1 with TRBJ2-7; the match to TRBD2 covers 11 bases. V trimming: 5 bases; J trimming: 4 bases; junction bases outside the gene matches: 7. CDR3 length: 14 residues. Germline V CDR1 and CDR2: SQVTM, ANQGSEA. Written as DNA, the CDR3 is TGCAGCGTTACCCTAGCGGGAGGAATTTACGAGCAGTACTTC. As protein: CSVTLAGGIYEQYF.

Only one count was recorded for this clonotype. In DNA form, the CDR3 reads TGTGCCACCAGCAGCTTAGGACCAATCACTGAAGCTTTCTTT. Translating gives CATSSLGPITEAFF. The genes are TRBV15 and TRBJ1-1, with no clear D. The V gene's germline CDR1 is LNHNV and CDR2 YYDKDF (reference sequence). The CDR3 is 14 amino acids. The V end was cut by 3 bases, the J end by 4 bases, with 12 bases between. The full variable domain, rest sourced from reference TRBV15 and TRBJ1-1, is DAMVIQNPRYQVTQFGKPVTLSCSQTLNHNVMYWYQQKSSQAPKLLFHYYDKDFNNEADTPDNFQSRRPNTSFCFLDIRSPGLGDTAMYLCATSSLGPITEAFFGQGTRLTVV.

The gene calls are TRBV20-1 and TRBJ1-5, with 7 bases that match TRBD1. Germline V lookup: CDR1 DFQATT, CDR2 SNEGSKA (reference sequence). The CDR3 is 14 amino acids. V lost 2 bases to trimming and J lost 2 bases; unmatched junction nucleotides: 3. Written as DNA, the CDR3 is TGCAGTGCTAGACCCACAGGGGGCAATCAGCCCCAGCATTTT. Its protein is CSARPTGGNQPQHF.

J is TRBJ1-1 and V is TRBV10-3; 8 nucleotides line up with TRBD1. V lost 11 bases, J lost 1 base, and 9 bases stayed unmatched. Looked up from germline, CDR1 is ENHRY and CDR2 is SYGVKD. CDR3 length: 14 amino acids. The CDR3 bases are TGTGCCGCTCAGGGGGCGAAGGGGAACACTGAAGCTTTCTTT. This translates into CAAQGAKGNTEAFF.

V is TRBV7-2 and J is TRBJ2-3; TRBD1 is a possible D gene (6 bases). The CDR3 extends over 13 amino acids. V was pared by 2 bases and J by 6 bases, with 9 bases between. The germline CDR1 and CDR2 sequences are SGHTA and FQGNSA. This CDR3 is CASSLTGLDTQYF. CDR3 DNA: TGTGCCAGCAGCTTAACAGGGCTCGATACGCAGTATTTT.

The sample holds many counts of this clonotype. The chain links TRBV12-3 or TRBV12-4 to TRBJ1-2, with TRBD1 identical over 7 bases. The CDR3 consists of 14 residues. With 4 bases clipped from V and 4 bases from J, the junction kept 6 bases outside the gene matches. CDR3: CASSSRTGLYGYTF. The CDR3 DNA reads TGTGCCAGCAGTTCCCGGACAGGCCTCTATGGCTACACCTTC.

The rearrangement joins TRBV7-3 to TRBJ2-2, with TRBD2 matching 7 bases. CDR1 and CDR2 from the germline V gene are SGHTA and FQGTGA. The junction had 12 bases not matched to a gene; V was cut back by 5 bases and J by 6 bases. There are 16 residues in the CDR3. The CDR3 nucleotides are TGTGCCAGCAGCCAAGATCGGACTAGAGATCCCGGGGAGCTGTTTTTT. It codes for CASSQDRTRDPGELFF.

With respect to this clonotype: A much larger clonotype is one base distant, so this may be a read error. This chain links TRBV11-2 with TRBJ1-6; TRBD1 matches at 9 bases. The CDR3 contains 14 residues. CDR1 and CDR2 from the germline V gene are SGHAT and FQNNGV. The CDR3 reads CAGSFWDRDSPLHF. CDR3 nucleotide sequence: TGTGCCGGCAGCTTCTGGGACAGGGACTCACCCCTCCACTTT.

The rearrangement uses TRBV25-1 and TRBJ1-4, with D tentatively TRBD1 (5 bases). The V end lost 4 bases, the J end lost 5 bases, and 14 bases lay between the germline ends. Germline CDR1 and CDR2: MGHDK and SYGVNS. CDR3 length: 15 residues. The CDR3 spells CASSAPGLQNEKLFF. In nucleotides, the CDR3 is TGTGCCAGCAGTGCTCCAGGGTTACAGAATGAAAAACTGTTTTTT.

This chain connects TRBV29-1 to TRBJ2-7, with TRBD1 matching over 7 bases. The germline V gene has CDR1 SQVTM and CDR2 ANQGSEA. The CDR3 is 17 amino acids. This chain's CDR3 is CREKGTAGLLLSYEQYF. DNA for the CDR3: TGCAGGGAGAAGGGGACAGCCGGACTCCTCCTCTCCTACGAGCAGTACTTC.

The sample holds a few counts of this clonotype. J is TRBJ1-5 and V is TRBV6-5; 9 bases match TRBD1. The V gene's germline CDR1 is MNHEY and CDR2 SVGAGI. This CDR3 region has 14 residues. J gave up 7 bases and V 5 bases, and 6 bases lay outside the gene matches. The CDR3 nucleotides read TGTGCCAGCAGTGAAGGGACAGGGAGACAGCCCCAGCATTTT. Translated: CASSEGTGRQPQHF.

This clonotype was counted at least ten times. The rearrangement links TRBV15 to TRBJ2-6; tentative D call: TRBD2 (6 bases). Germline values: CDR1 LNHNV, CDR2 YYDKDF (reference sequence). V lost 7 bases to trimming and J lost 1 base, with 14 bases between them. The CDR3 runs to 16 residues. The CDR3 protein is CATTPRGLSGANVLTF. DNA of the CDR3: TGTGCCACCACCCCCCGGGGACTTTCTGGGGCCAACGTCCTGACTTTC.

To note about this clonotype: This sequence may be a read error, since a much larger clone differs from it by one base. The chain carries TRBV6-5 and TRBJ1-5; D perhaps matches TRBD1 (6 bases). The CDR3 spans 14 residues. The V and J ends lost 4 bases and 7 bases respectively, with 14 bases between them. The V gene's germline CDR1 is MNHEY and CDR2 SVGAGI. The CDR3 is CASSSSQGAQPQHF. DNA for the CDR3: TGTGCCAGCAGTTCCTCACAGGGAGCACAGCCCCAGCATTTT.

This clonotype was observed a handful of times. The chain recombines TRBV6-4 with TRBJ1-1; 8 nucleotides agree with TRBD1. Germline V gives CDR1 MRHNA, CDR2 SNTAGT. This CDR3 region has 13 residues. Unmatched junction bases numbered 5, after V lost 4 bases and J lost 7 bases. CDR3: CASSVRQGLEAFF. The CDR3 nucleotides read TGTGCCAGCAGTGTCCGACAGGGGCTTGAAGCTTTCTTT.